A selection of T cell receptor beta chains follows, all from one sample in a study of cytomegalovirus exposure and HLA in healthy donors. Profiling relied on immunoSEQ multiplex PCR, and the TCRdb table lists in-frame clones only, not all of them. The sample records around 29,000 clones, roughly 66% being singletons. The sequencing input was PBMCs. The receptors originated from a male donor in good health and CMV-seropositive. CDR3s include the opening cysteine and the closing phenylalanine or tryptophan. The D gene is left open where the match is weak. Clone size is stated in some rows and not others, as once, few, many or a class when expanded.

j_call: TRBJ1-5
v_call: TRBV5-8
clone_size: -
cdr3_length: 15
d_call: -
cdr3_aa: CASSAGQFSNQPQHF
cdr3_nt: TGTGCCAGCAGCGCCGGACAGTTTAGCAATCAGCCCCAGCATTTT

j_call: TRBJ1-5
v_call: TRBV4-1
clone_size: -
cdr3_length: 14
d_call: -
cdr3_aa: CASRASGSNQPQHF
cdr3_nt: TGCGCCAGCAGGGCGTCGGGGAGCAATCAGCCCCAGCATTTT

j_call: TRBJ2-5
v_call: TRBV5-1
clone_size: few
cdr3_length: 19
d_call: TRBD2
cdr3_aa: CASRLAGLAGGRPQETQYF
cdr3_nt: TGCGCCAGCAGATTGGCGGGACTAGCGGGGGGCCGCCCCCAAGAGACCCAGTACTTC

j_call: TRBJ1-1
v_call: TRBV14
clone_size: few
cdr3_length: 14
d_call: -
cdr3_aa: CASSQVRTSTEAFF
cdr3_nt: TGTGCCAGCAGCCAAGTAAGGACTTCCACTGAAGCTTTCTTT

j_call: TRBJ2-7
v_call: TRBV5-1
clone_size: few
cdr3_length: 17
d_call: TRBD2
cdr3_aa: CASSQAISSGRSYEQYF
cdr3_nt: TGCGCCAGCAGCCAGGCTATTTCGAGCGGGAGGAGCTACGAGCAGTACTTC

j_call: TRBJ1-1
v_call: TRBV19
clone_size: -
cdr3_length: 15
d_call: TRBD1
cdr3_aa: CASSDRDRLNTEAFF
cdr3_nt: TGTGCCAGTAGTGACCGGGACAGATTGAACACTGAAGCTTTCTTT

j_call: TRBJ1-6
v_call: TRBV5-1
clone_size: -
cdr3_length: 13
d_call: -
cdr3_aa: CASSQDLTSPLHF
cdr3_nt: TGCGCCAGCAGCCAAGATTTGACATCACCCCTCCACTTT

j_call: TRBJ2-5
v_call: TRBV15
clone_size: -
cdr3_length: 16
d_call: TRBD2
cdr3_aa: CATSSGTSGGPETQYF
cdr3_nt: TGTGCCACCAGCAGCGGGACTAGCGGGGGGCCGGAGACCCAGTACTTC

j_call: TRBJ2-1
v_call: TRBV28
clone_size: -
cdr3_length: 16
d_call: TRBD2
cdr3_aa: CASRNSGGNSRGEQFF
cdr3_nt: TGTGCCAGCAGAAATAGCGGGGGTAATTCCAGGGGTGAGCAGTTCTTC

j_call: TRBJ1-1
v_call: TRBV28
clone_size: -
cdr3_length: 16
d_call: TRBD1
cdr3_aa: CASSLISTGQEAEAFF
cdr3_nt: TGTGCCAGCAGTTTAATATCTACGGGACAGGAGGCTGAAGCTTTCTTT

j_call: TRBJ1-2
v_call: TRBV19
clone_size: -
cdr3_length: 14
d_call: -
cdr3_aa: CASRQEGMNYGYTF
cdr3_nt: TGTGCCAGTCGACAGGAAGGAATGAACTATGGCTACACCTTC

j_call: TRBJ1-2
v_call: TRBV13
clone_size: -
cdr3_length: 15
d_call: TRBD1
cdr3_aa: CASSLGGTVGYGYTF
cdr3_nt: TGTGCCAGCAGCTTAGGCGGGACAGTGGGATATGGCTACACCTTC

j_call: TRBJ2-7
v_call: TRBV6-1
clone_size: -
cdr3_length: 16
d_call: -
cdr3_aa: CASSGQQGKRTYEQYF
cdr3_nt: TGTGCCAGCAGTGGCCAGCAGGGAAAGAGGACCTACGAGCAGTACTTC

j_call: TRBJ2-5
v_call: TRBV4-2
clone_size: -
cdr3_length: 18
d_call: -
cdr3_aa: CASSSSSSYRVIQETQYF
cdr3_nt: TGTGCCAGCAGCTCTTCCTCCAGTTACAGGGTTATCCAAGAGACCCAGTACTTC

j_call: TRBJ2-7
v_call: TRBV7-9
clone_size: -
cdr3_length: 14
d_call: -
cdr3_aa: CASSLAGSSYEQYF
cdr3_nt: TGTGCCAGCAGCTTAGCGGGCAGCTCCTACGAGCAGTACTTC

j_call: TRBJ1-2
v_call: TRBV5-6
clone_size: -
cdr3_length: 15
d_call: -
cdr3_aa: CASSDTGFSLYGYTF
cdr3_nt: TGTGCCAGCAGCGATACAGGGTTCAGTCTCTATGGCTACACCTTC

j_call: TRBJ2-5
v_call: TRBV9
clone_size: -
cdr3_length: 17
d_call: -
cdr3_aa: CASSVGAGRPYQETQYF
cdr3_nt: TGTGCCAGCAGCGTAGGGGCGGGACGGCCGTACCAAGAGACCCAGTACTTC

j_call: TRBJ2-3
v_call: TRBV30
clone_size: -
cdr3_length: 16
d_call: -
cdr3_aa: CAWSESGSTSTDTQYF
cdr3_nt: TGTGCCTGGAGTGAAAGCGGCTCGACTAGCACAGATACGCAGTATTTT

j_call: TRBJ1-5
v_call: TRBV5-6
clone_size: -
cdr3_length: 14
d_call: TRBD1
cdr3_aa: CASSFGTGSPPQHF
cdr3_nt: TGTGCCAGCAGCTTCGGGACAGGGTCGCCCCCCCAGCATTTT

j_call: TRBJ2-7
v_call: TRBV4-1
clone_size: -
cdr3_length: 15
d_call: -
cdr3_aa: CASSQESTVTYEQYF
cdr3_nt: TGCGCCAGCAGCCAAGAATCAACAGTCACCTACGAGCAGTACTTC

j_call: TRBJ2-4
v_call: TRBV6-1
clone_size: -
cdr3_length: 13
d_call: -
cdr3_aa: CASSTYRVNIQYF
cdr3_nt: TGTGCCAGCAGTACCTACAGGGTAAACATTCAGTACTTC

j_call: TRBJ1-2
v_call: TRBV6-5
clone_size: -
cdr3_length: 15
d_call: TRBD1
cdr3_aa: CASSYLWDRGNGYTF
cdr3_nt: TGTGCCAGCAGTTACCTGTGGGACAGGGGTAACGGCTACACCTTC

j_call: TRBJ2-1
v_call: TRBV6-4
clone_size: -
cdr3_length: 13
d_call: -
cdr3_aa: CASSDSTDNEQFF
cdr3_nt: TGTGCCAGCAGTGACTCAACAGACAATGAGCAGTTCTTC

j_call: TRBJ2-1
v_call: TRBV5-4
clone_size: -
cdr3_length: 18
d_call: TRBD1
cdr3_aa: CASSFALTGDPAYNEQFF
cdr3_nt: TGTGCCAGCAGCTTTGCGTTGACAGGGGACCCCGCCTACAATGAGCAGTTCTTC

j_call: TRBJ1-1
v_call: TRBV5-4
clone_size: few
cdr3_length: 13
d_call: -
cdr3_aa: CASTSPGVRRAFF
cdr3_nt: TGTGCCAGCACCTCTCCGGGCGTGCGGAGGGCTTTCTTT

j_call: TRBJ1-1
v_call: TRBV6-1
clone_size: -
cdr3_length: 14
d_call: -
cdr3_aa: CASRDYVGNTEAFF
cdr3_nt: TGTGCCAGCAGAGACTACGTTGGGAACACTGAAGCTTTCTTT

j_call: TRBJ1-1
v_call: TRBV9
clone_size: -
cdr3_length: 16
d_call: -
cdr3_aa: CASSVEAGSMNTEAFF
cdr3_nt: TGTGCCAGCAGCGTAGAGGCAGGCTCTATGAACACTGAAGCTTTCTTT

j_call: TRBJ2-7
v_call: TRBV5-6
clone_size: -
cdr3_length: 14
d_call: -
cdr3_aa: CASSFTGNSYEQYF
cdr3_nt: TGTGCCAGCAGTTTTACCGGGAACTCCTACGAGCAGTACTTC

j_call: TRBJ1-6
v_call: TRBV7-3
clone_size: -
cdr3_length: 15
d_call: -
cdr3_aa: CASSPSGGFNSPLHF
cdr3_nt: TGTGCCAGCAGCCCGTCTGGGGGGTTTAATTCACCCCTCCACTTT

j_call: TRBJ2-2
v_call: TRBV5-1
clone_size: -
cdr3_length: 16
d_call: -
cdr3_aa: CASSPGLITNTGELFF
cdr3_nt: TGCGCCAGCAGCCCTGGGCTGATAACGAACACCGGGGAGCTGTTTTTT

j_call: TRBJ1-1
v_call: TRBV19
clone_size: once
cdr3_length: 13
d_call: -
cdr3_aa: CASSMMSYTEAFF
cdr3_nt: TGTGCCAGTAGTATGATGAGCTACACTGAAGCTTTCTTT

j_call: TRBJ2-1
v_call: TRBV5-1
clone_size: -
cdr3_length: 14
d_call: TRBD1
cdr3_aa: CASSPRQGLNEQFF
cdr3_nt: TGCGCCAGCAGCCCACGACAGGGATTGAATGAGCAGTTCTTC

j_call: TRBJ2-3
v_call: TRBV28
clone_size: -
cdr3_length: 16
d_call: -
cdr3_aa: CASSLFGAGAGDTQYF
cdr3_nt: TGTGCCAGCAGTTTATTTGGGGCAGGGGCAGGAGATACGCAGTATTTT

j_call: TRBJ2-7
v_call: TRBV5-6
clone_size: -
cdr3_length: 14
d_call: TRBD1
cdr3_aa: CASSAGDSSYEQYF
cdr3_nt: TGTGCCAGCAGCGCCGGGGACAGCTCCTACGAGCAGTACTTC

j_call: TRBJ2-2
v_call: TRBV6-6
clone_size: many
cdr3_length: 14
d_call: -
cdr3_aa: CASSFGQNTGELFF
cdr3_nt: TGTGCCAGCAGTTTCGGACAGAACACCGGGGAGCTGTTTTTT

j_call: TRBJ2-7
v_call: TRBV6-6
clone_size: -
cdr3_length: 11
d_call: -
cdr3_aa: CASLKGVEQYF
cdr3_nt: TGTGCCAGCCTCAAAGGGGTCGAGCAGTACTTC

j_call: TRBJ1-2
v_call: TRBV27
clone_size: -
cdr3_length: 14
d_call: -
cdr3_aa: CASSRTGRAVGYTF
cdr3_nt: TGTGCCAGCAGCCGTACAGGGAGAGCGGTTGGCTACACCTTC

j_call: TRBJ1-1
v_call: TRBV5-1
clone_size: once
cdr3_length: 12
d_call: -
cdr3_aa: CASSLSGPGAFF
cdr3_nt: TGCGCCAGCAGCTTGTCAGGCCCCGGAGCTTTCTTT

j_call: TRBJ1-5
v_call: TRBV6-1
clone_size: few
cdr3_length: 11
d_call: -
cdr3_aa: CASSETEPQHF
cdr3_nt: TGTGCCAGCAGTGAGACAGAGCCCCAGCATTTT

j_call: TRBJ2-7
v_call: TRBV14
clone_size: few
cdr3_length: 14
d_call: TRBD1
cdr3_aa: CASSRGTGAYEQYF
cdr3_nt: TGTGCCAGCAGCCGTGGGACAGGAGCCTACGAGCAGTACTTC

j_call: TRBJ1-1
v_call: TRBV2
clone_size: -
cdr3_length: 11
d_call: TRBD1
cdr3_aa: CASSTRQGPFF
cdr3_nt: TGTGCCAGCAGTACTAGACAGGGACCTTTCTTT

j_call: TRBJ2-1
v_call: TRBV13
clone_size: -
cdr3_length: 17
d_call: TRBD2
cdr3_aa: CASSLGGGDSQPDEQFF
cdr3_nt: TGTGCCAGCAGCTTAGGCGGGGGGGATAGCCAACCCGATGAGCAGTTCTTC

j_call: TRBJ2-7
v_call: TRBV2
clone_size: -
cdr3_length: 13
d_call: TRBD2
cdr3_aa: CASRPGGALEQYF
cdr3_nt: TGTGCCAGCAGGCCGGGGGGGGCCTTAGAGCAGTACTTC

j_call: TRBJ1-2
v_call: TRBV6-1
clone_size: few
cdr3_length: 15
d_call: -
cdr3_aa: CASSYPQVSNYGYTF
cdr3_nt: TGTGCCAGCAGCTACCCACAGGTTTCTAACTATGGCTACACCTTC

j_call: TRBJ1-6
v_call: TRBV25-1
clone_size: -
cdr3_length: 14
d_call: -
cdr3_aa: CASSAVIGNSPLHF
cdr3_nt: TGTGCCAGCAGTGCCGTCATCGGTAATTCACCCCTCCACTTT

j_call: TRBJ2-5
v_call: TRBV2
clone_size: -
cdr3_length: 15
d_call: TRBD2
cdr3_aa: CASSEVGLVTETQYF
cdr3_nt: TGTGCCAGCAGTGAAGTGGGACTAGTAACAGAGACCCAGTACTTC

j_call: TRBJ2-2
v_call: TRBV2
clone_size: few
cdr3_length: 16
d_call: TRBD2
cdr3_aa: CASSEGGLAVTGELFF
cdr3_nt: TGTGCCAGCAGTGAAGGTGGACTAGCGGTAACCGGGGAGCTGTTTTTT

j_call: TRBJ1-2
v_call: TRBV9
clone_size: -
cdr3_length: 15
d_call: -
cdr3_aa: CASSQIGDWGYGYTF
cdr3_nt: TGTGCCAGCAGCCAGATAGGGGACTGGGGCTATGGCTACACCTTC

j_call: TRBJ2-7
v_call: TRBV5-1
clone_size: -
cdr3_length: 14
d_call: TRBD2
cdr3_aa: CASGRTSGSNEQYF
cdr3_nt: TGCGCCAGCGGGCGGACTAGCGGGAGTAACGAGCAGTACTTC

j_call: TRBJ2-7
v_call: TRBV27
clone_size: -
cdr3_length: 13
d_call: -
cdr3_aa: CASSRDTSYEQYF
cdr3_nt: TGTGCCAGCAGTAGGGACACCTCCTACGAGCAGTACTTC

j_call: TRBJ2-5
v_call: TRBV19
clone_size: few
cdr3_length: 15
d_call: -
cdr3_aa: CASSIDGRTGETQYF
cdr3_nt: TGTGCCAGTAGTATAGACGGGCGGACTGGGGAGACCCAGTACTTC